These 11 T cell receptor beta chains originate from one sample sequenced in a study of blood T cells in healthy people across ages. Sample-barcoded 5' priming and a J-beta primer mix drove a second PCR of about 7 to 12 cycles. TCRdb itself ran the 5' RACE reads through MiXCR, one entry per CDR3 protein. Here the sample spans roughly 800,000 distinct CDR3 sequences, 25% being singletons. The same sample was also used in a study of T cells of mothers and their children.

The sample consisted of blood. Source of these receptors: a boy younger than 18 in good health.

This clonotype came up a few times. The chain employs TRBV7-2 and TRBJ1-2; TRBD1 matches at 8 bases. Per germline, CDR1 SGHTA and CDR2 FQGNSA. There are 14 residues in the CDR3. With V trimmed by 5 bases and J by 2 bases, 4 bases remained unmatched. The CDR3 loop is CASSRRTGNYGYTF. The CDR3, as DNA: TGTGCCAGCAGCCGCCGGACAGGGAACTATGGCTACACCTTC.

The rearrangement joins TRBV20-1 to TRBJ2-7; D remains unclear. The CDR3 runs to 13 residues. Trimming stripped 3 bases from V and 2 bases from J, with 11 bases between. Germline V gene data show CDR1 as DFQATT and CDR2 as SNEGSKA (reference sequence). The CDR3 nucleotides are TGCAGTGCTAGCGACACGGGCACCTACGAGCAGTACTTC. Amino acids: CSASDTGTYEQYF.

A single count supports this clonotype. The rearrangement joins TRBV7-9 to TRBJ2-1, with TRBD2 matching 9 bases. V dropped 2 bases and J dropped 7; count of bases not matched to a gene: 9. CDR3 length: 16 residues. Germline values: CDR1 SEHNR, CDR2 FQNEAQ (reference sequence). CDR3 nucleotides: TGTGCCAGCAGCTTAATTCGGCGGGAGGGCCGGAATGAGCAGTTCTTC. Translating gives CASSLIRREGRNEQFF.

The rearrangement uses TRBV12-3 or TRBV12-4 and TRBJ2-3; D remains ambiguous. The CDR3 contains 14 residues. V lost 3 bases to trimming and J lost 1 base, with 8 bases between them. CDR3 loop: CASSLAKGTDTQYF. Written as DNA, the CDR3 is TGTGCCAGCAGTTTGGCCAAGGGCACAGATACGCAGTATTTT.

The chain links TRBV21-1 to TRBJ1-5. TRBV21-1 constitutes a pseudogene. The CDR3 has 13 residues. The CDR3 is CASANGYNQPQHF. CDR3 coding DNA: TGTGCCAGCGCGAACGGTTACAATCAGCCCCAGCATTTT.

This rearrangement joins TRBV20-1 to TRBJ2-5; D may be TRBD2 (5 bases). The end of the DNA is better explained by TRBJ2-7, so the J call may be wrong. There are 15 residues in the CDR3. CDR1 is DFQATT, CDR2 SNEGSKA, per germline (reference sequence). CDR3 residues: CSATNRDSYSYEQYF. CDR3 DNA sequence: TGCAGTGCTACGAACCGGGATAGTTATTCCTACGAGCAGTACTTC.

V usage is TRBV6-6 and J usage is TRBJ1-1; no firm D call. CDR3 length: 16 amino acids. CDR1 and CDR2 (germline): MNHNY, SVGAGI (reference sequence). V dropped 2 bases and J dropped 4 bases, with 17 bases sitting between them. The DNA for the CDR3 is TGTGCCAGCAGTTACCCGAGGCGGGAGCCGGGCACTGAAGCTTTCTTT. It encodes CASSYPRREPGTEAFF.

This clonotype was seen a handful of times. The chain employs TRBV9 and TRBJ2-2; 10 positions agree with TRBD1. The length of the CDR3 is 16 residues. The ends lost 4 bases at V and 4 bases at J; junction bases unmatched: 7. Germline V lookup: CDR1 SGDLS, CDR2 YYNGEE. The CDR3, as DNA: TGTGCCAGCAGCCCCCGGGACAGGGGATCCACCGGGGAGCTGTTTTTT. Its translation is CASSPRDRGSTGELFF.

The rearrangement joins TRBV5-4 to TRBJ2-5; the D gene is possibly TRBD1 (8 bases). The assigned J gene may be wrong: the sequence end matches TRBJ2-7 better. CDR1 is SGHNT, CDR2 YYREEE, per germline (reference sequence). The CDR3 is made up of 13 amino acids. The CDR3 DNA reads TGTGCCAGCAGCCCGACAGGGGAGGGCGAGCAGTACTTC. Protein product: CASSPTGEGEQYF.

This clonotype has only one observation. The chain combines TRBV6-2 or TRBV6-3 with TRBJ1-5; the D is unclear. CDR1 MNHEY and CDR2 SVGEGT come from the germline V gene. V dropped 3 bases and J dropped 2 bases, with 8 bases sitting between them. The CDR3 loop spans 14 amino acids. The CDR3 DNA reads TGTGCCAGCAGTTATTTCGGGCGCAATCAGCCCCAGCATTTT. Translated, it gives CASSYFGRNQPQHF.

Many counts were recorded for this clonotype. This sequence joins TRBV7-2 and TRBJ2-5, with D tentatively TRBD1 or TRBD2 (5 bases each). The CDR3 totals 15 residues. Trimming took off 2 bases at V and 5 bases at J, with 15 bases between the two ends. Per germline, CDR1 SGHTA and CDR2 FQGNSA. CDR3: CASSLTGTPTETQYF. The DNA of the CDR3 is TGTGCCAGCAGCTTAACCGGGACGCCTACCGAGACCCAGTACTTC.